One and the same sample provided the 3 T cell receptor beta chains below, sequenced in a study of T-cell memory formation after mild COVID-19. One entry per CDR3 protein, called by TCRdb with MiXCR from the 5' RACE reads. The table includes 150,000 or so distinct CDR3 sequences, around a tenth detected once. Sequencing was done on a sample of PBMCs or a T cell subset sorted from them (not recorded which). These receptors originate from a young man who had mild COVID-19 (a few samples of this study predate the infection). Cell type and time point are not known.

This clonotype turned up a few times. The V and J genes are TRBV5-1 and TRBJ1-2; no clear D. The germline CDR1 and CDR2 sequences are SGHRS and YFSETQ. This CDR3 contains 16 residues. V dropped 3 bases and J dropped 4 bases, with 19 bases sitting between them. DNA of the CDR3: TGCGCCAGCAGCTCCTACGTAGCGGGAGGAGGCTATGGCTACACCTTC. This encodes CASSSYVAGGGYGYTF. Filled out from reference TRBV5-1 and TRBJ1-2, the complete variable domain reads KAGVTQTPRYLIKTRGQQVTLSCSPISGHRSVSWYQQTPGQGLQFLFEYFSETQRNKGNFPGRFSGRQFSNSRSEMNVSTLELGDSALYLCASSSYVAGGGYGYTFGSGTRLTVV.

This clonotype was seen only a few times. CDR3 amino acids: CSERAPHSDTQYF. CDR3 nucleotide sequence: TGCAGTGAGCGGGCCCCTCACTCAGATACGCAGTATTTT. The rearrangement links TRBV20-1 to TRBJ2-3; possible D gene TRBD2, 6 bases. CDR1 and CDR2 (germline): DFQATT, SNEGSKA (reference sequence). V lost 7 bases to trimming and J lost 4 bases, with 15 bases between them. This CDR3 region has 13 residues.

This clonotype has just a few counts. The chain is built from TRBV2 and TRBJ2-7; no definite D call. V lost 3 bases, J lost 4 bases, and 4 bases lay in between. Germline CDR1 is SNHLY and CDR2 is FYNNEI. The CDR3 loop spans 11 amino acids. As DNA, the CDR3 is TGTGCCAGCAGTGAGTATTACGAGCAGTACTTC. This gives the protein CASSEYYEQYF.